The sequence of this T cell receptor (beta chain) was determined in a study of blood T cell repertoires in COVID-19. TCRdb's table, derived via immunoSEQ multiplex PCR, lists solely in-frame clones and lacks some. The sample contains roughly 220,000 clones, roughly 79% of which appear only once. Patients of the Seattle cohort, enrolled during active infection, were followed longitudinally. This clonotype was obtained from a woman older than 75 with COVID-19, enrolled during active disease. Sequenced input: peripheral blood.

DNA of the CDR3: TGCAGCGTTGTTGGGGACAGGGCGGGATATGGCTACACCTTC. Amino acid sequence: CSVVGDRAGYGYTF. The gene calls are TRBV29-1 and TRBJ1-2; 9 bases map to TRBD1. V lost 4 bases and J lost 5; bases outside the gene matches: 8. CDR3 length equals 14 residues. Germline V CDR1 and CDR2: SQVTM, ANQGSEA.